One and the same sample provided the 7 T cell receptor beta chains below, sequenced in a study of tissue T cells after allogeneic stem cell transplantation. Clones were sequenced by immunoSEQ multiplex PCR, and TCRdb holds only the in-frame ones, with some missing. Among 40,000 to 50,000 clones listed, 73% were seen once. Sequencing was carried out using sorted cells pooled from one or two spleens. The receptors come from a pool of C57BL/6 mice in good health.

Details on this clone: Gene labels here are mouse ones. The read is 1 residue too short to cover the CDR3 end, so that end is filled in from the germline J gene. The chain recombines TRBV15 with TRBJ2-5; 9 nucleotides agree with TRBD2. The V segment lost 4 bases and the J segment 5 bases; nucleotides outside the gene matches: 1. From germline, CDR1 is SGHND and CDR2 FRSKSL. CDR3 length equals 13 residues. The CDR3 bases that were read are TGTGCCAGCAGTTCGACTGGGGGAGACACCCAGTAC. Translation gives CASSSTGGDTQY. The whole CDR3 region reads CASSSTGGDTQYF.

This clone is a singleton in its sample. Germline and genes here are mouse. With the read ending 1 residue before the CDR3 end, the germline J gene is used to fill in that end. V is TRBV19 and J is TRBJ2-3, with 11 nucleotides matching TRBD1. Trimming at V came to 0 bases and at J to 1 base, leaving 4 bases not matched to a gene. This CDR3 region has 17 residues. Looked up from germline, CDR1 is FNHDT and CDR2 is SITEND (reference sequence). Partial CDR3 DNA: TGTGCCAGCAGTATAGAGGGACAGGGGGGGGGTGCAGAAACGCTGTAT. Amino acid sequence: CASSIEGQGGGAETLY. The CDR3 in full is CASSIEGQGGGAETLYF.

Points on this clone: Genes and germline are mouse. The missing CDR3 end, 1 residue past where the read stops, is filled in from the germline J gene. V gene TRBV1 combines with J gene TRBJ2-1; 12 nucleotides match TRBD2. V gave up 3 bases and J gave up 1 base; unmatched junction bases: 1. This CDR3 has 16 amino acids. Germline-derived CDR1 and CDR2 are NSQYPW and LRSPGD (reference sequence). The CDR3 reads CTCSAGTGGNYAEQFF. The CDR3 DNA, read in part, is TGCACCTGCAGTGCTGGGACTGGGGGGAACTATGCTGAGCAGTTC.

Comment on this clone: Germline and genes: mouse. The sequence runs out 1 residue before the end of the CDR3; the remainder is reconstructed from the germline J gene. The chain has TRBV13-3 and TRBJ2-3, with D perhaps assigned TRBD1 or TRBD2 (5 bases each). With 1 base removed from V and 5 bases from J, the gap between germline ends came to 8 bases. The CDR3 is made up of 13 amino acids. Germline CDR1 is NNHDY and CDR2 is SYVADS. Incomplete CDR3 DNA: TGTGCCAGCAGTGATCCGGGGGAAGAAACGCTGTAT. Translated: CASSDPGEETLY. The whole CDR3 sequence reads CASSDPGEETLYF.

In regard to this clone: These gene names are mouse names. The read comes to an end 1 residue before the CDR3 does, leaving the germline J gene to fill in the end. The genes are TRBV12-1 and TRBJ2-7; 11 nucleotides align to TRBD2. V shed 1 base and J 0 bases; nucleotides not matched to a gene: 1. This CDR3 is 15 amino acids long. Germline CDR1 and CDR2: SGHSN and HYEKVE. The sequenced CDR3 bases are TGTGCCAGCTCTCTGACTGGGGGGGACTCCTATGAACAGTAC. This codes for CASSLTGGDSYEQY. The complete CDR3 protein is CASSLTGGDSYEQYF.

With respect to this clone: Each gene name is a mouse one. The read stops 1 residue short of the end of the CDR3; the missing end is completed from the germline J gene. The V call is TRBV5, the J call TRBJ1-1; D remains unclear. Trimming took off 1 base at V and 7 bases at J, with 7 bases between the two ends. CDR3 length: 12 residues. Germline values: CDR1 LGHNA, CDR2 YNLKQL (reference sequence). CDR3 DNA, as far as it was read: TGTGCCAGCAGCCAAGCAGGCGGAGAAGTCTTC. Translation: CASSQAGGEVF. From start to end, the CDR3 is CASSQAGGEVFF.

This clone has just one count. The genes are named according to mouse. The read finishes 1 residue shy of the CDR3 end, and the germline J gene is used to complete it. J is TRBJ1-1 and V is TRBV2; 9 positions match TRBD1. The CDR3 contains 15 residues. V lost 0 bases to trimming and J lost 2 bases; unmatched junction nucleotides: 1. Germline assignment: CDR1 LGHNA and CDR2 YSYQKL. CDR3 bases read: TGTGCCAGCAGCCAAGAGACAGGGGGTAACACAGAAGTCTTC. Translating it yields CASSQETGGNTEVF. Given in full, the CDR3 is CASSQETGGNTEVFF.